The entry below gives a single TCR beta chain sequence along with its context. What this receptor recognizes is not known. Base qualities are missing; no much larger clone stands one base away. Here V drops 3 bases and J drops 0 bases, and the junction holds 4 bases not matched to any gene. From its cysteine to its phenylalanine, the CDR3 spans 16 amino acids. Kept here is only the CDR3 DNA, which spans 48 bases and is read in frame from base 1. Via the germline V gene, CDR1 is SGHDN and CDR2 FVKESK. The method was the immunoSEQ multiplex PCR assay. For the multiplex PCR, a mixture combining 60 forward primers for TCR Vbeta segments and 13 reverse primers for TCR Jbeta segments was used. A multiplex PCR assay on genomic DNA amplified the CDR3 region of rearranged TCR beta genes. On the Illumina HiSeq System, the amplified TCR beta libraries were sequenced as 87-base-pair reads. Processing in the source paper ran as follows. A later analysis tallied tens of millions of unique TCR beta chains across the 650 to 750 repertoires, and about 12 million of those chains were shared by two or more donors. Raw reads were error-corrected and collapsed into unique sequences with a nearest-neighbor algorithm that merged closely related sequences to remove PCR and sequencing errors. V, D and J gene segments were assigned by aligning CDR3 sequences to IMGT reference sequences. For a sequence to be retained, at least a six-nucleotide match to both a V gene segment and a J gene segment was required. Rearrangements were called productive when the CDR3 lacked stop codons and stayed in frame with V and J; all others were non-productive. Following IMGT convention, CDR3 was defined as the stretch from the second conserved V-encoded cysteine up to the conserved J-encoded phenylalanine. In an earlier analysis of roughly 580 of the donors, sequences lacking an unambiguous match to a single V gene segment were excluded. An earlier analysis of 587 of the donors called V segments functional above 56.7% productive rearrangements and segregating when the between-donor standard deviation exceeded 5%. A statistical classification framework was built to diagnose cytomegalovirus status from the catalog of TCR beta chain sequences. V and J gene assignment, in a later analysis, came from comparing TCR nucleotide sequences with IMGT/GENE-DB human TR gene sequences. Using the TCRdist pipeline, a later analysis assigned CDR3 sequences along with most-parsimonious VDJ recombination scenarios. In a later analysis, each TCR beta chain was defined by its CDR3 amino acid sequence together with its V-gene family, and reads lacking a unique V-gene family were excluded. As a way to deal with suspected cross-contamination and a sequencing artifact, a later analysis dropped 450 to 700 nucleotide sequences that were highly shared and had low generation probability. In a later analysis, a clonal expansion index for each public chain was calculated from normalized within-repertoire ranks of inferred template counts. In a later analysis, generation probabilities were computed with a VDJ recombination model fitted to out-of-frame rearrangements, and the resulting probabilities were checked against IGoR. Hypergeometric tests were used in a later analysis to score TCR-TCR, TCR-HLA and TCR-CMV co-occurrence, with a repertoire-size bias correction applied to the TCR pairs. To estimate false discovery rates, a later analysis permuted the HLA or CMV assignments 20 times. In a later analysis, co-occurring TCRs were grouped using DBSCAN, with TCRdist sequence similarity added in when clustering inside HLA-allele-positive subsets. Repertoires with fewer than 30,000 or more than 120,000 public chains were left out of co-occurrence clustering, as were a few repertoires with anomalous nucleotide sharing. Not all clones reach the TCRdb copy of this immuneACCESS table, which keeps in-frame sequences only. Checked studies attribute under half of the gap to unresolved V genes and leave the rest unexplained. Clone size and V and J calls were adopted from that table, with D and trimming inferred from the DNA. The sample table contains approximately 150,000 clones; only one count was recorded for less than 85% of them. The ten largest clonotypes hold 1.3% to 1.5% of the sample.

This specimen comes from a study of cytomegalovirus exposure and HLA in healthy donors (TCRdb year 2017). Notes on the research overall: In an earlier analysis of some 550 of the donors, around 290 Gb of sequence data and some 120 million unique TCR beta sequences from approximately 180 million T cells were reported. To predict cytomegalovirus infection status, the study brought together high-throughput TCR immunosequencing, statistical association of individual TCRs with disease status, and machine learning. The study was designed to test whether signatures of past pathogen exposure could be identified by cataloging public T cell receptors. Donor age, sex, ethnicity and CMV serostatus were collected together with the repertoire data. Because of strong linkage in the cohort, roughly five DR-DQ haplotypes were treated as single units for association and clustering. An early release that covered roughly 600 HLA-typed donors contained around 300 gigabases of sequencing data and about 84 million unique TCR sequences. The later analysis used no new phenotypic data to find candidate immune exposures, relying instead on TCR beta sequences and their occurrence across donors. HLA typing covered class I and class II loci at four-digit resolution. To study patterns of TCR occurrence, a later analysis re-analyzed previously published TCR beta repertoires from several hundred donors and added high-resolution HLA genotyping. A separate validation cohort of 100 to 150 different subjects was used in addition to the 666-subject first cohort. Among around 400 genotyped donors of the cohort, an average of approximately 240,000 unique TCR beta nucleotide sequences was sequenced per donor, of which 15% to 20% were non-productive. To decide whether each TCR beta V gene segment behaved as functional or pseudogenic, an earlier analysis of 587 of the donors relied on high-throughput TCR beta sequencing. Every repertoire in the discovery cohort had been generated on one and the same sequencing platform. The genetic ancestry cluster associated with self-reported Caucasian donors included 70% to 85% of the approximately 400 genotyped donors. Typing coverage varied by locus: roughly 620-640 donors for A, B, C, DRB1 and DQB1; some 520 for DQA1; over 600 for DPA1; around 450 for DPB1. Using immunosequencing, the study profiled T cell repertoires from about 650 subjects and related those repertoires to cytomegalovirus serostatus. A later genetic analysis used genome-wide SNP genotypes for about three fifths of the 666 donors, treating that subset as a discovery cohort. Broad study findings and their caveats: Broadly in line with IMGT annotations, most TCR beta V segments showed up in productive rearrangements about 90% or about 30% of the time in an earlier analysis of a few hundred of the donors. The study listed 150 to 200 TCR beta chains as associated with cytomegalovirus. Because HLA typing was unavailable for some donors at each locus, only the typed subset was used in association tests. For the cohort, immune exposure information was limited to CMV serostatus. A later genetic analysis associated a missense DCLRE1C variant with V-gene and J-gene trimming of TCR beta chains, and an independent cohort replicated the association. Over 15 rarely observed V segments, including chromosome 9 orphons, were excluded from the earlier analysis of approximately 600 of the donors because counts were too low. When HLA alleles, especially DR and DQ, strongly co-occurred, attributing TCR associations to individual alleles was difficult. A group of highly shared sequence variants was considered likely to be a technical artifact of the sequencing pipeline. According to a later genetic analysis, donors in an Asian-associated ancestry cluster had fewer N-insertions in productive TCRs than the approximately 610-donor mean. The authors suggested that the approach could potentially be generalized to other disease states and immunological phenotypes. According to a later analysis, most CMV-associated TCR beta chains appeared to be HLA-restricted, and the HLA associations seemed to be driven largely by CMV exposure. Only TCR beta chains were sequenced in this cohort, and the absence of alpha or paired-chain data limited detectable features. Presence/absence analyses assumed roughly uniform sequencing depth across donors, an assumption that may not hold. In both the original and validation cohorts, the classifier was reported to diagnose cytomegalovirus status with high specificity and sensitivity. A further reported finding was that TCR beta sequences accurately predicted the HLA-A and HLA-B alleles for most subjects in the first cohort. According to a later analysis, parvovirus B19, influenza, CMV and Epstein-Barr virus appeared linked to several top co-occurrence clusters. Because the 87-base-pair reads could not distinguish some IMGT-functional V segments, including TRBV6-2 and TRBV6-3, those segments were excluded. Most TCR sequences were seen in very few donors, while some public TCRs were found in many individuals. In vitro tests confirmed that a few of the cytomegalovirus-associated TCR beta chains recognize cytomegalovirus antigens. A later analysis found that HLA-associated TCR beta chains were more clonally expanded and had lower generation probabilities than equally common non-associated chains. Correlated functional status among segregating V segments might be attributable to linkage disequilibrium, but an unknown experimental factor could not be ruled out. According to a later analysis, TCR association rates differed among HLA loci, with DRB1 alleles showing the most associated TCRs and HLA-C alleles showing the fewest. At a false discovery rate of 0.05, a later analysis linked some 18,000 TCR beta sequences to specific HLA alleles.

The cohort was made up of 500 to 800 healthy bone marrow donors. Cohort members were all nominally healthy when sampled, although unrecorded immune exposures were likely present. The donor tested CMV seronegative and was one of the 352 seronegative cohort members. A peripheral blood sample was collected from each donor, and TCR beta sequencing was performed on peripheral blood mononuclear cells. The Qiagen DNeasy Blood Extraction Kit was used to extract genomic DNA from the blood cell samples. Sequenced material: PBMCs. The receptor was isolated from a man in his sixties in good health and CMV-seronegative. The chain joins TRBV14 to TRBJ2-1; 8 junctional bases match TRBD2. The CDR3: CASSQTGGGSYNEQFF. The DNA reads as follows: TGTGCCAGCAGCCAGACGGGGGGGGGCTCCTACAATGAGCAGTTCTTC.